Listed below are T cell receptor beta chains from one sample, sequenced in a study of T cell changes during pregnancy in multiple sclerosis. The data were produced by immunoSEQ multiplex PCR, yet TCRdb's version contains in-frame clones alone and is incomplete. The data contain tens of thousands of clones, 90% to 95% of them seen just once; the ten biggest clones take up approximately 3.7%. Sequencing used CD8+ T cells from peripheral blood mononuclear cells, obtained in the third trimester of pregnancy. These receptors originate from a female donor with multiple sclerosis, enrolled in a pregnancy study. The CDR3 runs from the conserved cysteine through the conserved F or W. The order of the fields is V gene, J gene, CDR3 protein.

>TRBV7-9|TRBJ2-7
CASSLGSLYEQYF
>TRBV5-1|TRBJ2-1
CASSLEGTVLYNEQFF
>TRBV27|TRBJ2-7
CASSSRRGRNEQYF
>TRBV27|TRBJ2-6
CASSLSGTAARANVLTF
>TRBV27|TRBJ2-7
CASSGGYAYEQYF
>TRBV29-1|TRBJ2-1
CSVEAWQVYNEQFF
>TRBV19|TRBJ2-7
CASSITSRTGMYEQYF
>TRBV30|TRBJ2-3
CAHRDAVTQYF
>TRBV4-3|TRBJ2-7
CASSRGFWSGRYEQYF
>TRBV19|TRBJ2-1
CASSIRRGASGRFNEQFF
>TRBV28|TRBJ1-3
CAGSKGRPYSGNTIYF
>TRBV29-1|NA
CSVVGRGTGELFF
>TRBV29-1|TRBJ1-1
CSVADPGTGNTEAFF
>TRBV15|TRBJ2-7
CATSSMTSSTEYEQYF
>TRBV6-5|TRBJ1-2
CASSYSPSGGYTF
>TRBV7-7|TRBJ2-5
CASSWGPTSEQETQYF
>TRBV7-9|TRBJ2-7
CASSFRDRASYEQYF
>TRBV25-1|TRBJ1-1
CASSDLPGQGTNTEAFF
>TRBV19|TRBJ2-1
CASSIEHRSSYNEQFF
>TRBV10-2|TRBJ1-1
CASIQFTGGVTEAFF
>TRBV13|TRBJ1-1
CASSETQGTEAFF
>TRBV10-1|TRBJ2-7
CASTSGRRHYEQYF
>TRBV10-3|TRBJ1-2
CAIQGTTVDGYTF
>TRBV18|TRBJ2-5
CASSPNLQETQYF
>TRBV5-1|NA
CASSSVPGDEQYF
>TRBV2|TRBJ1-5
CASSVAISSNQPQHF
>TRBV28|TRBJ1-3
CASSLSGNTIYF
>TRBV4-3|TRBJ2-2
CASSQDHTGGTGELFF
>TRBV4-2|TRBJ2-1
CASSPGTYNEQFF
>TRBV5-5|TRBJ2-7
CASSGGKARDEQYF
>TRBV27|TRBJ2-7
CASSLTGQGISEQYF
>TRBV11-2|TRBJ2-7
CASSLGAVPIQF
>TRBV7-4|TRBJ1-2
CASSRDEVGYGYTF
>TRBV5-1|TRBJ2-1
CASRAPGQEQFF
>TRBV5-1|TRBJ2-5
CASSLRGTGGETQYF
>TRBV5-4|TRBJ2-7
CASSTVGGLAGEGNF